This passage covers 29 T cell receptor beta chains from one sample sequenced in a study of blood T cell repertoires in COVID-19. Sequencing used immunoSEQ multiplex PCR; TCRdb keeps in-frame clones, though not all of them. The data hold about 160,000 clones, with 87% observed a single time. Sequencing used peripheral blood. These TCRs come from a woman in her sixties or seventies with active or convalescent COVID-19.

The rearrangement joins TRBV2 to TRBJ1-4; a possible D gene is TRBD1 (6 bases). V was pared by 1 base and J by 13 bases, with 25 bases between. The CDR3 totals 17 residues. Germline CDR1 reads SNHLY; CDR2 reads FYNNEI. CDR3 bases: TGTGCCAGCAGTGAAGTTTATAGGGACATCCGCAGGGCGGTACTGTTTTTT. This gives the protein CASSEVYRDIRRAVLFF. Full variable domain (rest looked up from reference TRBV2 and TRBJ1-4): EPEVTQTPSHQVTQMGQEVILRCVPISNHLYFYWYRQILGQKVEFLVSFYNNEISEKSEIFDDQFSVERPDGSNFTLKIRSTKLEDSAMYFCASSEVYRDIRRAVLFFGSGTQLSVL.

The CDR3 sequence is CASSLVQGHTEAFF. CDR3 bases: TGTGCCAGCAGCTTAGTACAGGGGCACACTGAAGCTTTCTTT. The chain combines TRBV7-2 with TRBJ1-1, with 7 bases lining up with TRBD1. CDR3 size: 14 residues. Germline V gene lookup returns CDR1 SGHTA and CDR2 FQGNSA. The V gene end was trimmed by 1 base and the J gene end by 3 bases; junction bases not matched to a gene: 2.

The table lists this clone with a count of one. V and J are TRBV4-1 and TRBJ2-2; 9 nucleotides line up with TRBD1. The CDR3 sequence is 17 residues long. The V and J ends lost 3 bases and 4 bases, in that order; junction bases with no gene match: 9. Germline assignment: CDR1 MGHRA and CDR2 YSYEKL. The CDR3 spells CASSHPPDRGGTGELFF. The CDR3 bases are TGCGCCAGCAGCCACCCACCGGACAGGGGTGGCACCGGGGAGCTGTTTTTT.

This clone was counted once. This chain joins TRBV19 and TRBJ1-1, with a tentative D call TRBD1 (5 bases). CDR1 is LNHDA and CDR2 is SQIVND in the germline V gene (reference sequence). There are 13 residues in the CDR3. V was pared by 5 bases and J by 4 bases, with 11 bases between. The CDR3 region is CASSSQGGTEAFF. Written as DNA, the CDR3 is TGTGCCAGTAGTTCGCAGGGAGGCACTGAAGCTTTCTTT. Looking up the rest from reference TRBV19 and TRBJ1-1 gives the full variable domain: DGGITQSPKYLFRKEGQNVTLSCEQNLNHDAMYWYRQDPGQGLRLIYYSQIVNDFQKGDIAEGYSVSREKKESFPLTVTSAQKNPTAFYLCASSSQGGTEAFFGQGTRLTVV.

As DNA, the CDR3 is TGCAGTGCTCTTCTCGGGGAGACCCAGTACTTC. Encoded protein: CSALLGETQYF. The chain recombines TRBV20-1 with TRBJ2-5; D gene unclear. The V end was cut by 5 bases, the J end by 5 bases, with 9 bases between. In germline, CDR1 is DFQATT, CDR2 SNEGSKA (reference sequence). This CDR3 has 11 residues.

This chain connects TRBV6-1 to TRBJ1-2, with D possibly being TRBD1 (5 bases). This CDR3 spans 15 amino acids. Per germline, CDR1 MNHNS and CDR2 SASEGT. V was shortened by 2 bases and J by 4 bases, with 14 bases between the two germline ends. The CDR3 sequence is CASSEIKGRAYGYTF. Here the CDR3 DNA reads TGTGCCAGCAGTGAAATCAAGGGCAGGGCCTATGGCTACACCTTC.

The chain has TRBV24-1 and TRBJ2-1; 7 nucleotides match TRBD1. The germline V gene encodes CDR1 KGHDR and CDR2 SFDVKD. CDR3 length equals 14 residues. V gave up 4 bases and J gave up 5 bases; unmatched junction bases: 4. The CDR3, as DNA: TGTGCCACCAGTGAACAGGGACAGAACAATGAGCAGTTCTTC. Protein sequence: CATSEQGQNNEQFF.

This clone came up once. CDR3 sequence (DNA): TGTGCCAGCAGCTTCCAAGGACAGAGCTCTGGAAACACCATATATTTT. This codes for CASSFQGQSSGNTIYF. The rearrangement uses TRBV7-2 and TRBJ1-3; a weak D match, TRBD1 (6 bases). The CDR3 is 16 amino acids. V was pared by 3 bases and J by 0 bases, with 12 bases between. CDR1 SGHTA and CDR2 FQGNSA come from the germline V gene.

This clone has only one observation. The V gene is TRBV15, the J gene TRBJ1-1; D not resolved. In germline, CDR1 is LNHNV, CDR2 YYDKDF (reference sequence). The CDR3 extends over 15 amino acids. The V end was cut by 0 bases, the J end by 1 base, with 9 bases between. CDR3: CATSRDKNRNTEAFF. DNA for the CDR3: TGTGCCACCAGCAGAGATAAGAACAGGAACACTGAAGCTTTCTTT.

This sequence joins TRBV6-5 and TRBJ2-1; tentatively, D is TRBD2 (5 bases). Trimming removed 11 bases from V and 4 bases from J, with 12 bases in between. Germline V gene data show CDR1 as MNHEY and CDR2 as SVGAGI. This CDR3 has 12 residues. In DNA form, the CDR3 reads TGTGCCGCTCTAAGCGGTTACAATGAGCAGTTCTTC. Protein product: CAALSGYNEQFF.

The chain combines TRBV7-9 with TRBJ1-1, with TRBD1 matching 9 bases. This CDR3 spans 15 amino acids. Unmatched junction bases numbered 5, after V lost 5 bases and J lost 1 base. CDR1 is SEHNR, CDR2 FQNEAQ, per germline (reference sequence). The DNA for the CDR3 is TGTGCCAGCAGCCTCATGGGACAGGGGAACACTGAAGCTTTCTTT. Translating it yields CASSLMGQGNTEAFF.

Here the CDR3 DNA reads TGCAGCGTTGAAACTAGCGCAGCAGATACGCAGTATTTT. This codes for CSVETSAADTQYF. The rearrangement links TRBV29-1 to TRBJ2-3, with 7 bases identical to TRBD2. CDR3 length: 13 residues. V was clipped by 2 bases and J by 4 bases; unmatched bases: 3. CDR1 is SQVTM and CDR2 is ANQGSEA in the germline V gene.

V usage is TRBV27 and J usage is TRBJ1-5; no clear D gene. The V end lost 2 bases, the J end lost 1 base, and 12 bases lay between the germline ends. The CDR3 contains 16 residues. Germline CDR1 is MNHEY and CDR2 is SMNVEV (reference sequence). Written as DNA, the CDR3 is TGTGCCAGCAGTTTAAGGGCGGGATTGAGCAATCAGCCCCAGCATTTT. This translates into CASSLRAGLSNQPQHF.

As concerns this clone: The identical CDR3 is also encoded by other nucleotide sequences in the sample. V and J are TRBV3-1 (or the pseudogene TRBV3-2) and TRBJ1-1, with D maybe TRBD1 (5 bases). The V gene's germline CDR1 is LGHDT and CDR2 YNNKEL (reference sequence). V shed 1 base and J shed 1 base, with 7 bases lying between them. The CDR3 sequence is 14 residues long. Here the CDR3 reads CASSQAGGNTEAFF. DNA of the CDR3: TGTGCCAGCAGCCAAGCGGGGGGGAACACTGAAGCTTTCTTT.

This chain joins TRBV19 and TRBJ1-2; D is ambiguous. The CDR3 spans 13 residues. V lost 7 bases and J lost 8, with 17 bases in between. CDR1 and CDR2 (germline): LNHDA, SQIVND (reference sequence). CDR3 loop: CASTPGAVTGYTF. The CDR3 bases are TGTGCCAGTACCCCCGGAGCAGTGACGGGCTACACCTTC.

The CDR3 protein is CASSPQGLEQYF. CDR3 DNA: TGTGCCAGCAGTCCCCAGGGTCTCGAGCAGTACTTC. The rearrangement joins TRBV6-2 or TRBV6-3 to TRBJ2-7; possible D gene TRBD1, 5 bases. Germline V gene sequence: CDR1 MNHEY, CDR2 SVGEGT. This CDR3 spans 12 amino acids. The V gene lost 5 bases and the J gene lost 6 bases, with 11 bases spanning the gap.

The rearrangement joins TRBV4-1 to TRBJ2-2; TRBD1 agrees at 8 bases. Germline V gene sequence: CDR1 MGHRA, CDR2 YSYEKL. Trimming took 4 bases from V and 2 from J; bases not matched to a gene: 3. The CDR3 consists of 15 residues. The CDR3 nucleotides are TGCGCCAGCAGCCTCCAGGGGGCAAACACCGGGGAGCTGTTTTTT. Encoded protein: CASSLQGANTGELFF.

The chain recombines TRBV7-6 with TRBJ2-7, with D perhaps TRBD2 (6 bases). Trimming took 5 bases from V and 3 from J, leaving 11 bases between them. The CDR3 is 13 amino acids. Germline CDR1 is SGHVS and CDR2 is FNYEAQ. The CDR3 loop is CASSRDFDYEQYF. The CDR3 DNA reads TGTGCCAGCAGCCGGGACTTCGACTACGAGCAGTACTTC.

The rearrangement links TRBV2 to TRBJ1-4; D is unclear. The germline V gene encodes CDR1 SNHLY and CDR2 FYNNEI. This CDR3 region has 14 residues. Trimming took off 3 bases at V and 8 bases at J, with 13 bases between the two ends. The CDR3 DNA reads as TGTGCCAGCAGTGATCTTGTGAATGGCGAAAAACTGTTTTTT. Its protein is CASSDLVNGEKLFF.

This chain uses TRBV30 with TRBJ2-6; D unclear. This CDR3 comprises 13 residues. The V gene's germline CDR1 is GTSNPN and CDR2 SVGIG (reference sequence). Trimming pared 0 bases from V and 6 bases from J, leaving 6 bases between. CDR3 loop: CAWSVSVANVLTF. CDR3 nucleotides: TGTGCCTGGAGTGTATCGGTGGCCAACGTCCTGACTTTC.

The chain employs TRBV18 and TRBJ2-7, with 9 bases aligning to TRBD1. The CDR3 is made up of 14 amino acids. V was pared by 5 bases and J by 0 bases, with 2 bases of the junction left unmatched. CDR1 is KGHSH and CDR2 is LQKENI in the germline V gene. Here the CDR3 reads CASSGTGSSYEQYF. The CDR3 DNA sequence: TGTGCCAGCTCAGGGACAGGGAGCTCCTACGAGCAGTACTTC.

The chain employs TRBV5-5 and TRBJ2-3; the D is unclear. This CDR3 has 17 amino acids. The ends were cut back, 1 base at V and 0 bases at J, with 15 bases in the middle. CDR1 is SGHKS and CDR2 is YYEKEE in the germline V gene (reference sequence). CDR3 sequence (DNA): TGTGCCAGCAGCTTGTACCACCTCACGGTAAGCACAGATACGCAGTATTTT. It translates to CASSLYHLTVSTDTQYF.

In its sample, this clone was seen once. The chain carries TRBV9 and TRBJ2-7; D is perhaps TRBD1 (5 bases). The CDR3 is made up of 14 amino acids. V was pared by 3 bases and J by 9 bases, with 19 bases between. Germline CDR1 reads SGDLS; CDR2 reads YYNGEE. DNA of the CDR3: TGTGCCAGCAGCGCCGGACAACTCCCTACAGGGCAGTACTTC. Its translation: CASSAGQLPTGQYF.

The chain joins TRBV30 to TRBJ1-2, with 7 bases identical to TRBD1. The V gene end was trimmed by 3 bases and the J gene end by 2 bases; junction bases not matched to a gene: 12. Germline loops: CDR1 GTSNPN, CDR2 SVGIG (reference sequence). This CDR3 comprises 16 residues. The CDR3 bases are TGTGCCTGGAGCCGGCGCTTGGGACAGACGAACTATGGCTACACCTTC. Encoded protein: CAWSRRLGQTNYGYTF.

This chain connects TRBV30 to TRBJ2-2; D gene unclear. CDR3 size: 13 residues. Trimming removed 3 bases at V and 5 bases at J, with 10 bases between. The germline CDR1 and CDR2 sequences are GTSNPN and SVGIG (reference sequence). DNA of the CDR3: TGTGCCTGGAGCCCGTCCGGGACCGGGGAGCTGTTTTTT. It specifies CAWSPSGTGELFF.

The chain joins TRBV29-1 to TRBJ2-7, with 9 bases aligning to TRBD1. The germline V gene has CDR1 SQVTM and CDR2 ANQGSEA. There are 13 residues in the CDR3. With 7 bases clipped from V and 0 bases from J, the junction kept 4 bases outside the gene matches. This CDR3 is CSAGTGSSYEQYF. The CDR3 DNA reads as TGCAGCGCAGGGACAGGGAGCTCCTACGAGCAGTACTTC.

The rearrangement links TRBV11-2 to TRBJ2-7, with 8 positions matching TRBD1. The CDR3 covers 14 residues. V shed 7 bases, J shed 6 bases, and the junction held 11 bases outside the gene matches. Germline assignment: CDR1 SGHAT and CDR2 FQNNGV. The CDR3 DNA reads TGTGCCAGCACCCATTCGGACAGGGTAGGCGAGCAGTACTTC. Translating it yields CASTHSDRVGEQYF.

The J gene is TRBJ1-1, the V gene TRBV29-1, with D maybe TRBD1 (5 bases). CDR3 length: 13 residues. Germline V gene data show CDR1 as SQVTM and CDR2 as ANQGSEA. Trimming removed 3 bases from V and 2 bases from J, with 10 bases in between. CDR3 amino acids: CSVEATVNTEAFF. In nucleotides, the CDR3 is TGCAGCGTTGAGGCGACAGTTAACACTGAAGCTTTCTTT. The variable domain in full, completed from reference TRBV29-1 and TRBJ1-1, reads SAVISQKPSRDICQRGTSLTIQCQVDSQVTMMFWYRQQPGQSLTLIATANQGSEATYESGFVIDKFPISRPNLTFSTLTVSNMSPEDSSIYLCSVEATVNTEAFFGQGTRLTVV.

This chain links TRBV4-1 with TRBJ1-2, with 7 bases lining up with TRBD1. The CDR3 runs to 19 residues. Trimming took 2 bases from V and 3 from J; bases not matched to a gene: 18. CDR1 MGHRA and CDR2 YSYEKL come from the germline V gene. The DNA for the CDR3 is TGCGCCAGCAGCCAACCGACAGGGTCACGTCGTGTTCGGTACTATGGCTACACCTTC. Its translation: CASSQPTGSRRVRYYGYTF.